This T cell receptor beta chain came from a study of blood T cell repertoires in COVID-19. Study details: Material from acute and convalescent COVID-19 was sourced from the United States, Italy and Spain. PBMCs, B-cell-depleted T cells, or T cells provided the cDNA or gDNA that made up the material.

Per the original data handling: Scientists estimated how many nucleated cells there were by amplifying reference gene primers. Sequencing was performed with immunoSEQ multiplex PCR; in TCRdb, only in-frame clones are kept and a portion is missing. V, J and clone size derive from that table, while D and trimming were established from the DNA sequence. Here the sample spans roughly 35,000 clones, about 80% being singletons. Sequencing input: peripheral blood. The sequence derives from a man between 70 and 80 years old with acute or convalescent COVID-19.

The CDR3: CASSGTRQVSSYNEQFF. DNA of the CDR3: TGCGCCAGCAGTGGGACTAGACAGGTGAGCTCCTACAATGAGCAGTTCTTC. The V and J genes are TRBV10-2 and TRBJ2-1, with D perhaps matching TRBD2 (7 bases). The germline CDR1 and CDR2 sequences are WSHSY and SAAADI. CDR3 length: 17 residues. The germline V and J ends were trimmed by 4 bases and 0 bases, with 16 bases remaining between them.